Listed here are 26 T cell receptor beta chains from one sample, sequenced in a study of blood T cell repertoires in COVID-19. The table came from immunoSEQ multiplex PCR; TCRdb's copy has only in-frame clones and leaves some out. Found here are some 300,000 clones, under 90% of them singletons; the top ten hold 2.5% to 3%. The sequenced sample consisted of PBMCs or T cells enriched from blood (not recorded which). The receptors were sampled from a woman between 45 and 65 years old who had been exposed to COVID-19.

The gene calls are TRBV12-3 or TRBV12-4 and TRBJ2-7, with a possible D match to TRBD2 (6 bases). Trimming removed 8 bases from V and 6 bases from J, with 14 bases in between. CDR3 length: 12 residues. CDR3 loop: CASSGRGSEQYF. The CDR3, as DNA: TGTGCCAGCTCAGGGCGGGGTTCCGAGCAGTACTTC.

V usage is TRBV20-1 and J usage is TRBJ1-2, with D maybe TRBD1 (5 bases). CDR1 is DFQATT, CDR2 SNEGSKA, per germline (reference sequence). This CDR3 comprises 11 residues. The V and J ends lost 7 bases and 5 bases respectively, with 11 bases between them. The DNA of the CDR3 is TGCAGTGGTGGGGGGTTGTATGGCTACACCTTC. This gives the protein CSGGGLYGYTF.

This sequence joins TRBV28 and TRBJ1-3, with 8 bases identical to TRBD1. Germline CDR1 reads MDHEN; CDR2 reads SYDVKM. CDR3 length equals 18 residues. V shed 8 bases and J 0 bases; nucleotides not matched to a gene: 15. CDR3 nucleotide sequence: TGTGCCAGCCCTCCGAGGAAGGGACAGGAATACTCTGGAAACACCATATATTTT. Encoded protein: CASPPRKGQEYSGNTIYF.

The chain has TRBV6-5 and TRBJ1-2, with D possibly being TRBD1 (6 bases). Trimming took off 6 bases at V and 0 bases at J, with 14 bases between the two ends. Germline V gene sequence: CDR1 MNHEY, CDR2 SVGAGI. The CDR3 is 15 residues long. The CDR3 sequence is CASSEGDNSNYGYTF. The CDR3, as DNA: TGTGCCAGCAGCGAGGGGGACAACTCTAACTATGGCTACACCTTC.

This chain connects TRBV11-2 to TRBJ2-3; D call uncertain. The CDR3 has 15 amino acids. Germline CDR1 and CDR2: SGHAT and FQNNGV. Trimming took off 2 bases at V and 5 bases at J, with 14 bases between the two ends. Here the CDR3 DNA reads TGTGCCAGCAGCTTAAACCCGGCCACGGGAGATACGCAGTATTTT. Its translation: CASSLNPATGDTQYF.

This rearrangement joins TRBV4-1 to TRBJ2-1, with D perhaps TRBD1 (6 bases). CDR3 length: 15 residues. In germline, CDR1 is MGHRA, CDR2 YSYEKL. Trimming stripped 0 bases from V and 6 bases from J, with 12 bases between. The CDR3 coding sequence is TGCGCCAGCAGCCAAGACCGGATGACAGGCAATGAGCAGTTCTTC. Its translation: CASSQDRMTGNEQFF.

The chain carries TRBV19 and TRBJ2-5, with 12 bases aligning to TRBD2. V gave up 9 bases and J gave up 0 bases; unmatched junction bases: 14. Germline-derived CDR1 and CDR2 are LNHDA and SQIVND (reference sequence). This CDR3 region has 18 residues. The CDR3 region is CASTSRASGGANQETQYF. CDR3 in DNA: TGTGCCAGCACCTCCCGGGCTAGCGGGGGGGCCAACCAAGAGACCCAGTACTTC. The whole variable domain, filled in from reference TRBV19 and TRBJ2-5, reads DGGITQSPKYLFRKEGQNVTLSCEQNLNHDAMYWYRQDPGQGLRLIYYSQIVNDFQKGDIAEGYSVSREKKESFPLTVTSAQKNPTAFYLCASTSRASGGANQETQYFGPGTRLLVL.

This clone occurred a few times. The chain is built from TRBV6-7 and TRBJ2-3; D might be TRBD1 (6 bases). Being an ORF, TRBV6-7 has a function that is uncertain. This CDR3 region has 17 residues. Between the trimmed V and J ends, which lost 6 bases and 0 bases, there was a span of 19 bases. CDR3 region: CASSNLGGCSSTDTQYF. In nucleotides, the CDR3 is TGTGCCAGCAGCAATTTAGGGGGATGTTCTAGCACAGATACGCAGTATTTT.

In DNA, the CDR3 is TGCGCCAGCAGCGGGGAACCAGCCGACACAGGGGGCTGGGATGAAAAACTGTTTTTT. This codes for CASSGEPADTGGWDEKLFF. V is TRBV5-1 and J is TRBJ1-4; 9 positions agree with TRBD1. The CDR3 sequence is 19 residues long. The V segment lost 4 bases and the J segment 6 bases; nucleotides outside the gene matches: 19. Germline lookup yields CDR1 SGHRS and CDR2 YFSETQ.

The chain couples TRBV6-5 to TRBJ1-1, with 9 positions matching TRBD1. Germline values: CDR1 MNHEY, CDR2 SVGAGI. Losses at the gene ends were 4 bases for V and 8 bases for J; bases not matched to a gene: 5. This CDR3 comprises 13 residues. The CDR3 loop is CASSWGQGYEAFF. Here the CDR3 DNA reads TGTGCCAGCAGTTGGGGACAGGGCTACGAAGCTTTCTTT.

The chain uses TRBV30 and TRBJ1-4; possible D gene TRBD1, 6 bases. Per germline, CDR1 GTSNPN and CDR2 SVGIG (reference sequence). CDR3 length: 12 amino acids. The germline V and J ends were trimmed by 2 bases and 8 bases, with 9 bases remaining between them. DNA for the CDR3: TGTGCCTGGAGTCGCACAGGGGAAAAACTGTTTTTT. This codes for CAWSRTGEKLFF.

The genes are TRBV19 and TRBJ1-1; no definite D call. This CDR3 has 11 amino acids. V was clipped by 9 bases and J by 5 bases, with 10 bases between them. The germline V gene encodes CDR1 LNHDA and CDR2 SQIVND (reference sequence). CDR3 DNA: TGTGCCAGCATTGGGAGGACTGAAGCTTTCTTT. This gives the protein CASIGRTEAFF.

V usage is TRBV19 and J usage is TRBJ1-5; TRBD1 is a possible D gene (5 bases). Trimming removed 1 base at V and 12 bases at J, with 19 bases between. CDR3 length: 15 amino acids. Germline CDR1 LNHDA, CDR2 SQIVND (reference sequence). The CDR3 DNA reads TGTGCCAGTAGTATAGGAGTGCCCGGCAGACAGTTCCAGCATTTT. Its protein is CASSIGVPGRQFQHF.

The CDR3 protein is CASSTAERDANTGELFF. DNA for the CDR3: TGTGCCAGCAGCACTGCTGAGCGGGACGCGAACACCGGGGAGCTGTTTTTT. The chain combines TRBV7-8 with TRBJ2-2; 7 nucleotides line up with TRBD2. Germline V gives CDR1 SGHVS, CDR2 FQNEAQ. This CDR3 has 17 amino acids. With V trimmed by 5 bases and J by 0 bases, 9 bases remained unmatched.

The chain uses TRBV15 and TRBJ2-3, with 13 nucleotides matching TRBD2. V was clipped by 5 bases and J by 5 bases; unmatched bases: 10. CDR3 size: 17 residues. The germline V gene has CDR1 LNHNV and CDR2 YYDKDF (reference sequence). CDR3 region: CATSGGTSGILIDTQYF. Written as DNA, the CDR3 is TGTGCCACCAGCGGAGGGACTAGCGGGATCCTTATAGATACGCAGTATTTT.

A remark on this clone: The same CDR3 arises from other DNA sequences in this sample as well. The V call is TRBV20-1, the J call TRBJ1-1; D is uncertain. This CDR3 has 11 residues. The germline gives CDR1 DFQATT, CDR2 SNEGSKA (reference sequence). Deletions cut 3 bases from V and 0 bases from J, with 2 bases between. The CDR3 DNA reads as TGCAGTGCTAGCATGAACACTGAAGCTTTCTTT. Encoded protein: CSASMNTEAFF.

V is TRBV5-1 and J is TRBJ2-1; D is perhaps TRBD2 (6 bases). Germline lookup yields CDR1 SGHRS and CDR2 YFSETQ. V lost 3 bases and J 2 bases, leaving 15 bases between the germline ends. CDR3 length: 16 amino acids. Here the CDR3 DNA reads TGCGCCAGCAGCTCAAAAGACGGGGGTGCCTACAATGAGCAGTTCTTC. It encodes CASSSKDGGAYNEQFF.

V gene TRBV6-4 combines with J gene TRBJ2-3, with 9 nucleotides matching TRBD1. The CDR3 has 16 amino acids. Germline V gives CDR1 MRHNA, CDR2 SNTAGT. V trimming: 2 bases; J trimming: 2 bases; junction bases outside the gene matches: 5. In DNA, the CDR3 is TGTGCCAGCAGTGACGACAGGGGGGTCCCCACAGATACGCAGTATTTT. It is translated as CASSDDRGVPTDTQYF.

This chain joins TRBV15 and TRBJ2-5, with D unresolved. Trimming pared 5 bases from V and 4 bases from J, leaving 11 bases between. The V gene's germline CDR1 is LNHNV and CDR2 YYDKDF (reference sequence). This CDR3 is built from 13 residues. The CDR3 is CATSLHGSETQYF. In DNA, the CDR3 is TGTGCCACCAGCCTCCACGGTTCAGAGACCCAGTACTTC.

With respect to this clone: The junction shows a germline mismatch at one end, possibly a read error. This rearrangement joins TRBV6-1 to TRBJ1-2; no reliable D call. CDR3 length: 14 residues. Germline V lookup: CDR1 MNHNS, CDR2 SASEGT. The CDR3: CASSEDPPLKPVLF. The CDR3 nucleotides read TGTGCCAGCAGTGAAGACCCGCCCCTAAAACCGGTGCTCTTC.

The V call is TRBV6-5, the J call TRBJ1-5, with 9 bases matching TRBD1. This CDR3 region has 14 residues. With 7 bases clipped from V and 6 bases from J, the junction kept 7 bases outside the gene matches. The germline V gene encodes CDR1 MNHEY and CDR2 SVGAGI. The CDR3 DNA reads as TGTGCCAGCAACCCCGGGACAGGGACTCAGCCCCAGCATTTT. Translating gives CASNPGTGTQPQHF.

This chain uses TRBV2 with TRBJ1-1; tentatively, D is TRBD1 (6 bases). The CDR3 has 13 amino acids. Germline CDR1 is SNHLY and CDR2 is FYNNEI. The V end was cut by 6 bases, the J end by 5 bases, with 13 bases between. This chain's CDR3 is CASRTTGFTEAFF. For the CDR3, the DNA is TGTGCCAGCAGGACGACAGGTTTTACTGAAGCTTTCTTT.

This clone was counted only a few times. The chain links TRBV6-1 to TRBJ1-6, with 11 bases identical to TRBD1. The CDR3 sequence is 18 residues long. J lost 9 bases, V lost 1 base, and 11 bases had no gene match. CDR1 and CDR2 from the germline V gene are MNHNS and SASEGT. The CDR3 sequence is CASSEGPRDRGLSSPLHF. In nucleotides, the CDR3 is TGTGCCAGCAGTGAAGGTCCCCGGGACAGGGGGTTGTCTTCACCCCTCCACTTT.

V is TRBV2 and J is TRBJ1-4; perhaps TRBD1 as D (5 bases). The CDR3 is 14 residues long. CDR1 SNHLY and CDR2 FYNNEI come from the germline V gene. V was cut by 7 bases and J by 1 base, with 10 bases left in between. CDR3 DNA sequence: TGTGCCAGCATCGCTGACAGAACTAATGAAAAACTGTTTTTT. As protein: CASIADRTNEKLFF.

CDR3 DNA: TGTGCCAGCAGCCAAGAGGGATCGGTGACAGGCCTACCTCTGTACTTC. Protein: CASSQEGSVTGLPLYF. The V and J genes are TRBV3-1 (or the pseudogene TRBV3-2) and TRBJ2-7, with D perhaps TRBD1 (6 bases). Deletions cut 0 bases from V and 12 bases from J, with 24 bases between. The CDR3 has 16 residues. Germline V gene data show CDR1 as LGHDT and CDR2 as YNNKEL (reference sequence).

This clone was recorded only once. V and J are TRBV6-5 and TRBJ1-1, with D uncertain. CDR1 MNHEY and CDR2 SVGAGI come from the germline V gene. The V gene lost 5 bases and the J gene lost 3 bases, with 13 bases spanning the gap. The CDR3 is 14 residues long. The CDR3 DNA follows: TGTGCCAGCAGTATCAGGTTTGTCGACACTGAAGCTTTCTTT. As protein: CASSIRFVDTEAFF.